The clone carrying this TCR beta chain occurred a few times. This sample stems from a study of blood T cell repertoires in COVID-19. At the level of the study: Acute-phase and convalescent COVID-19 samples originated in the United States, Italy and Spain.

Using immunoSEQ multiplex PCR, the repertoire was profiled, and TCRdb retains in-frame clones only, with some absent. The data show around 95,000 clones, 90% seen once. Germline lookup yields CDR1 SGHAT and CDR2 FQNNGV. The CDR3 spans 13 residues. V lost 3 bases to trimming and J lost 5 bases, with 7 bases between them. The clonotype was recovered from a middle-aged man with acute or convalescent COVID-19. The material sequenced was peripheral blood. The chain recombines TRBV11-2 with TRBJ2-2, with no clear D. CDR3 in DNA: TGTGCCAGCAGCTTGCTAATAACCGGGGAGCTGTTTTTT. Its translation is CASSLLITGELFF.